This T cell receptor beta chain stems from a study of blood T cell repertoires in COVID-19. At the level of the study: PBMCs, B-cell-depleted T cells, or T cells were the source of the cDNA or gDNA that made up the material.

Germline CDR1 reads MNHEY; CDR2 reads SVGAGI. This CDR3 is 15 amino acids long. V dropped 5 bases and J dropped 5 bases, with 17 bases sitting between them. The method was immunoSEQ multiplex PCR; TCRdb's version includes in-frame clones alone and lacks a portion of them. The data hold approximately 100,000 clones, with around 84% observed a single time. V usage is TRBV6-5 and J usage is TRBJ2-3; TRBD1 might be the D (5 bases). Sequenced sample: peripheral blood. The receptor's source is a man aged 60 to 75 with acute or convalescent COVID-19. The CDR3 protein is CASSPSFDRRDTQYF. DNA of the CDR3: TGTGCCAGCAGTCCCTCCTTCGACAGAAGAGATACGCAGTATTTT.